Below, 27 T cell receptor beta chains from the same sample are listed, as sequenced in a study of blood T cell repertoires in COVID-19. Generated by immunoSEQ multiplex PCR, the TCRdb table keeps only in-frame clones and is missing some. The sample includes about 140,000 clones, about 80% of them seen just once. Sequencing was carried out using peripheral blood. The receptors derive from a human donor in a cohort sampled during active COVID-19.

This clone showed up just once. The V gene is TRBV4-2, the J gene TRBJ2-3, with no clear D. V was clipped by 4 bases and J by 1 base, with 18 bases between them. Germline V CDR1 and CDR2: LGHNA, YNFKEQ. The CDR3 extends over 17 amino acids. CDR3 in amino acids: CASSPQSDSWGTDTQYF. DNA for the CDR3: TGTGCCAGCAGCCCACAGTCCGATAGTTGGGGCACAGATACGCAGTATTTT.

The chain's CDR3 is CASRPADYSYEQYF. CDR3 DNA sequence: TGTGCCAGCAGACCTGCCGACTACTCCTACGAGCAGTACTTC. V is TRBV6-2 or TRBV6-3 and J is TRBJ2-7; a possible D gene is TRBD2 (5 bases). CDR1 and CDR2 (germline): MNHEY, SVGEGT. Trimming took 6 bases from V and 0 from J, leaving 12 bases between them. CDR3 size: 14 residues.

V gene TRBV15 combines with J gene TRBJ2-5; D gene ambiguous. CDR1 is LNHNV, CDR2 YYDKDF, per germline (reference sequence). There are 11 residues in the CDR3. The V gene lost 4 bases and the J gene lost 3 bases, with 3 bases spanning the gap. This CDR3 reads CATSNKETQYF. The CDR3 DNA reads as TGTGCCACCAGCAACAAAGAGACCCAGTACTTC.

Turning to this clone: Distinct nucleotide sequences in the sample also encode this CDR3. The gene calls are TRBV11-2 and TRBJ2-7; tentatively, D is TRBD2 (6 bases). CDR3 length: 14 residues. Germline CDR1 and CDR2: SGHAT and FQNNGV. Trimming cost V 1 base and J 9 bases, with 16 bases left between them. The CDR3 DNA reads as TGTGCCAGCAGCTTAGTGGACCCACTGCGGGGGCAGTACTTC. Its translation: CASSLVDPLRGQYF.

V is TRBV5-4 and J is TRBJ1-2, with D maybe TRBD1 (6 bases). This CDR3 region has 13 residues. V was cut by 1 base and J by 4 bases, with 8 bases left in between. Germline CDR1 is SGHNT and CDR2 is YYREEE (reference sequence). The CDR3 DNA reads as TGTGCCAGCAGCTTGACAGGGATCTATGGCTACACCTTC. Translated: CASSLTGIYGYTF.

The chain recombines TRBV3-1 (or the pseudogene TRBV3-2) with TRBJ2-7; 7 bases are shared with TRBD2. The V and J ends lost 0 bases and 2 bases, in that order; junction bases with no gene match: 4. There are 15 residues in the CDR3. The germline CDR1 and CDR2 sequences are LGHDT and YNNKEL (reference sequence). The CDR3 sequence: CASSQDLAAPYEQYF. Here the CDR3 DNA reads TGTGCCAGCAGCCAAGACCTAGCGGCGCCCTACGAGCAGTACTTC.

V gene TRBV4-1 combines with J gene TRBJ2-5, with 12 positions matching TRBD1. Trimming removed 6 bases from V and 5 bases from J; junction bases left unmatched: 10. Per germline, CDR1 MGHRA and CDR2 YSYEKL. CDR3 size: 16 residues. DNA for the CDR3: TGCGCCAGCAGACCCCTCGGGACAGGGGGCGAGGAGACCCAGTACTTC. Translation: CASRPLGTGGEETQYF.

The chain has TRBV5-4 and TRBJ2-7, with D tentatively TRBD2 (7 bases). Germline V lookup: CDR1 SGHNT, CDR2 YYREEE (reference sequence). CDR3 size: 15 residues. V lost 4 bases to trimming and J lost 2 bases, with 16 bases between them. The CDR3 sequence: CASSPGGRGAYEQYF. CDR3 in DNA: TGTGCCAGCAGCCCCGGGGGGCGGGGTGCCTACGAGCAGTACTTC.

J is TRBJ1-6 and V is TRBV11-2; 7 nucleotides align to TRBD1. The trim removed 4 bases at V and 9 bases at J, leaving 12 bases unmatched. The germline CDR1 and CDR2 sequences are SGHAT and FQNNGV. The CDR3 is 16 amino acids. Here the CDR3 reads CASSSLTGTRSSPLHF. The CDR3 DNA follows: TGTGCCAGCAGCTCCCTGACAGGGACGAGGTCTTCACCCCTCCACTTT.

This rearrangement joins TRBV4-1 to TRBJ1-5, with 8 bases lining up with TRBD1. The CDR3 is made up of 16 amino acids. Germline lookup yields CDR1 MGHRA and CDR2 YSYEKL. V dropped 5 bases and J dropped 0; count of bases not matched to a gene: 6. The CDR3 spells CASSAGQAYSNQPQHF. The DNA for the CDR3 is TGCGCCAGCAGCGCGGGACAGGCCTATAGCAATCAGCCCCAGCATTTT.

The rearrangement uses TRBV11-3 and TRBJ2-1, with TRBD2 matching over 7 bases. V gave up 5 bases and J gave up 7 bases; unmatched junction bases: 14. The CDR3 sequence is 16 residues long. Germline lookup yields CDR1 SGHNT and CDR2 YENEEA. CDR3 nucleotide sequence: TGTGCCAGCAGCCTCCGTGGCGGGGGACCCAATAATGAGCAGTTCTTC. Translated: CASSLRGGGPNNEQFF.

J is TRBJ2-1 and V is TRBV2; TRBD2 matches at 7 bases. Losses at the gene ends were 8 bases for V and 5 bases for J; bases not matched to a gene: 15. The germline gives CDR1 SNHLY, CDR2 FYNNEI. The CDR3 covers 16 residues. The CDR3 coding sequence is TGTGCCAGCCGGACCCGCGGGAGCGTTGGGAACAATGAGCAGTTCTTC. Its translation: CASRTRGSVGNNEQFF.

The chain recombines TRBV12-2 with TRBJ1-5. TRBV12-2 is termed a pseudogene. The CDR3 has 15 residues. The CDR3 spells CASRLSNVGNQPQHF. CDR3 DNA sequence: TGTGCAAGTCGCTTATCTAACGTCGGCAATCAGCCCCAGCATTTT.

V gene TRBV3-1 (or the pseudogene TRBV3-2) combines with J gene TRBJ1-2; maybe TRBD1 (6 bases). Germline CDR1 and CDR2: LGHDT and YNNKEL (reference sequence). V lost 3 bases, J lost 4 bases, and 12 bases lay in between. CDR3 length: 14 residues. The CDR3 loop is CASSQDRRGYGYTF. The CDR3 DNA sequence: TGTGCCAGCAGCCAGGACAGAAGAGGCTATGGCTACACCTTC.

The V and J genes are TRBV7-8 and TRBJ1-3; 8 nucleotides line up with TRBD1. Germline V CDR1 and CDR2: SGHVS, FQNEAQ. Trimming took 5 bases from V and 3 from J; bases not matched to a gene: 6. The CDR3 is made up of 15 amino acids. CDR3 sequence (DNA): TGTGCCAGCAGCCCCCAGGACAGGGTTGGAAACACCATATATTTT. Protein sequence: CASSPQDRVGNTIYF.

V usage is TRBV6-5 and J usage is TRBJ1-2, with D tentatively TRBD1 (6 bases). The CDR3 spans 12 residues. V lost 5 bases to trimming and J lost 8 bases, with 12 bases between them. Germline V gives CDR1 MNHEY, CDR2 SVGAGI. In DNA form, the CDR3 reads TGTGCCAGCAGTCAGGGGTCGGTGGGCTACACCTTC. Encoded protein: CASSQGSVGYTF.

The chain combines TRBV23-1 with TRBJ2-7; TRBD2 matches 8 bases. TRBV23-1 is identified as an open reading frame with a role that is uncertain. Germline trimming cut 6 bases from V and 7 bases from J; bases unmatched to any gene: 14. This CDR3 is 15 amino acids long. This CDR3 is CASRPAGENAGEQYF. CDR3 DNA: TGCGCCAGCAGGCCAGCGGGAGAAAACGCGGGGGAGCAGTACTTC.

The V and J genes are TRBV2 and TRBJ1-2; D is ambiguous. This CDR3 is 12 amino acids long. The V and J ends lost 5 bases and 4 bases respectively, with 8 bases between them. Germline-derived CDR1 and CDR2 are SNHLY and FYNNEI. The CDR3 spells CASSINSYGYTF. The CDR3 nucleotides are TGTGCCAGCAGTATCAACAGCTATGGCTACACCTTC.

The CDR3 spells CASSLGQGPYGYTF. CDR3 sequence (DNA): TGCGCCAGCAGCTTGGGACAGGGACCCTATGGCTACACCTTC. The rearrangement joins TRBV5-1 to TRBJ1-2; 7 positions match TRBD1. The trim removed 0 bases at V and 4 bases at J, leaving 3 bases unmatched. The CDR3 extends over 14 amino acids. The germline gives CDR1 SGHRS, CDR2 YFSETQ.

The chain recombines TRBV11-2 with TRBJ1-1, with 7 nucleotides matching TRBD1. J lost 6 bases, V lost 4 bases, and 11 bases had no gene match. This CDR3 spans 15 amino acids. Germline values: CDR1 SGHAT, CDR2 FQNNGV. The CDR3 is CASSSGQPGSAEAFF. Written as DNA, the CDR3 is TGTGCCAGCAGCTCGGGACAGCCCGGGTCGGCTGAAGCTTTCTTT.

This clone was recorded once. The genes are TRBV4-1 and TRBJ2-7; the match to TRBD1 covers 12 bases. The V segment lost 1 base and the J segment 7 bases; nucleotides outside the gene matches: 5. The CDR3 runs to 15 residues. Per the germline V gene, CDR1 is MGHRA and CDR2 is YSYEKL. The CDR3 sequence: CASSQGGQGAGEQYF. The CDR3 nucleotides are TGCGCCAGCAGCCAAGGGGGACAGGGGGCGGGGGAGCAGTACTTC.

V usage is TRBV11-1 and J usage is TRBJ2-1, with D perhaps matching TRBD2 (7 bases). The CDR3 contains 14 residues. V was clipped by 5 bases and J by 10 bases, with 18 bases between them. CDR1 is SGHAT and CDR2 is FQDESV in the germline V gene (reference sequence). Written as DNA, the CDR3 is TGTGCCAGCAGCCGCGGGAGACAGGCGGAAGAGCAGTTCTTC. It translates to CASSRGRQAEEQFF.

V usage is TRBV10-1 and J usage is TRBJ2-1; 11 bases are a match to TRBD2. Unmatched junction bases numbered 11, after V lost 7 bases and J lost 9 bases. Germline V gene sequence: CDR1 WNHNN, CDR2 SYGVQD (reference sequence). CDR3 length: 15 amino acids. CDR3 bases: TGCGCCAGCACCCATAGCGGGAGGGCCAGGATTGAGCAGTTCTTC. Translated: CASTHSGRARIEQFF.

This clone was seen many times. The chain has TRBV18 and TRBJ1-1, with D tentatively TRBD1 (6 bases). Germline-derived CDR1 and CDR2 are KGHSH and LQKENI. Deletions cut 3 bases from V and 0 bases from J, with 17 bases between. The length of the CDR3 is 17 residues. This CDR3 is CASSPLGGAGVNTEAFF. In nucleotides, the CDR3 is TGTGCCAGCTCACCCTTAGGGGGGGCTGGGGTGAACACTGAAGCTTTCTTT. Full variable domain (outside the CDR3, taken from reference TRBV18 and TRBJ1-1): NAGVMQNPRHLVRRRGQEARLRCSPMKGHSHVYWYRQLPEEGLKFMVYLQKENIIDESGMPKERFSAEFPKEGPSILRIQQVVRGDSAAYFCASSPLGGAGVNTEAFFGQGTRLTVV.

CDR3 protein: CASSELRMNVRHEQYF. In DNA, the CDR3 is TGTGCCAGCAGTGAACTCAGGATGAACGTTCGGCACGAGCAGTACTTC. The chain joins TRBV25-1 to TRBJ2-7, with no clear D. The CDR3 sequence is 16 residues long. The germline V and J ends were trimmed by 2 bases and 5 bases, with 19 bases remaining between them. In germline, CDR1 is MGHDK, CDR2 SYGVNS.

This clone has only a few counts. This sequence joins TRBV6-5 and TRBJ2-5, with 7 positions matching TRBD2. This CDR3 contains 12 residues. Unmatched junction bases numbered 3, after V lost 6 bases and J lost 5 bases. Germline CDR1 MNHEY, CDR2 SVGAGI. This CDR3 reads CASRFSGETQYF. The CDR3 region has the DNA TGTGCCAGCAGATTTAGCGGGGAGACCCAGTACTTC.

This chain links TRBV6-5 with TRBJ2-2; no definite D call. This CDR3 contains 11 residues. Trimming took off 4 bases at V and 7 bases at J, with 4 bases between the two ends. Germline CDR1 reads MNHEY; CDR2 reads SVGAGI. The CDR3, as DNA: TGTGCCAGCAGTTCCCTCGGGGAGCTGTTTTTT. Its translation is CASSSLGELFF.